This T cell receptor (beta chain) appears in the sequencing data of a study of T cells after yellow fever vaccination (dated by TCRdb to the late 2010s). Regarding the study in general: The SMART-Seq v4 Ultra Low Input RNA kit was used to prepare libraries from fractions with low cell numbers. To follow T-cell clones before and after both primary and booster YFV17D yellow fever vaccination, bulk TCR alpha and beta repertoires underwent longitudinal sequencing. Two healthy male donors, one aged 18 to 30 and one aged 30 to 40 years, made up the cohort. Blood was collected at multiple timepoints before and after primary and secondary immunization, and bulk PBMC replicates and cell subsets were isolated. What the research found in general, with its limitations: Computational filtering was required because FACS-sorted repertoires could contain abundant contaminating clonotypes from the bulk population. A small share of clonotypes occurred in both CD4 and CD8 compartments, likely arising from convergent recombination. After the booster, most of the clones that had expanded following primary vaccination were detected again (almost 98% of CD4 and around 90% of CD8), which suggests that memory was broadly maintained. The secondary T-cell response was weaker than the primary response but faster, peaking on day 5 instead of day 15. Because only a couple of donors were included in the study, the extent to which the findings can be generalized is limited.

The CDR3 runs 16 amino acids, cysteine and phenylalanine included. Left in the record is the CDR3 DNA by itself, 48 bases read in frame from the first base. The trim is 1 base for V and 4 bases for J, with a gap of 14 bases between the germline ends. From the germline V gene, CDR1 is SGHVS and CDR2 is FQNEAQ. Sequenced on an Illumina NovaSeq 6000. Synthesis of TCR cDNA relied on 5'RACE template switching, a step that introduced a universal primer site along with unique molecular identifiers. Priming for cDNA synthesis came from both the TCR alpha and TCR beta constant segments. Two PCR steps were used to amplify libraries, with sample barcodes and sequencing adapters being added in the second step. Libraries were sequenced on Illumina HiSeq 2500 (2x100 bp) or NovaSeq (2x150 bp). The authors' pipeline ran thus. Reads were demultiplexed and collapsed into UMI consensus sequences with MIGEC, and V(D)J alignment was performed with MiXCR. Using edgeR on replicate PBMC samples, clonotypes were called vaccine-responding if FDR was below 0.01 and the log2 fold change was above 5 up to day 15. Each bulk clonotype was labeled CD4 or CD8 based on which sequenced repertoire, CD4 or CD8, contained the clonotype at higher abundance. The public sequencing data were trimmed at Q25 with fastp and processed into clonotypes with MiXCR by TCRdb, which kept only in-frame beta chains. When rows share a CDR3 protein, they turn into one entry using the most common DNA and genes. In this record, the V and J calls reflect TCRdb's handling and not the investigators' own analysis. The sample records 310,000 or so distinct CDR3 sequences, more than 3% of which are singletons. Clones ranked in the top ten supply roughly a quarter of the sample.

Interpreted using the paper, the treatment or condition label stands for: live attenuated yellow fever vaccine strain. At each blood-draw timepoint, two biological replicates of bulk PBMCs were obtained. PBMCs were isolated from peripheral blood using a standard Ficoll-Paque protocol. TriZol was used to extract RNA from bulk PBMCs, CD4 and CD8 fractions, and dextramer-positive and dextramer-negative fractions. In this sample, this clonotype turned up many times. Its specific antigen is unknown. Base qualities are not recorded, but no much larger clone differs from it by a single base. The sequencing here drew on PBMCs, taken on the day of the yellow fever booster vaccination. This sequence uses TRBV7-8 and TRBJ1-5; the D gene is perhaps TRBD1, from 5 matching bases. The receptor comes from a man aged 18-30 years who received the YFV17D yellow fever vaccine. Here is the DNA: TGTGCCAGCAGCTTAGAGGCGGGGCCGATTAATCAGCCCCAGCATTTT. Its protein is CASSLEAGPINQPQHF.